The clone carrying this T cell receptor beta chain was picked up a small number of times. What it recognizes is unknown. These data are taken from a study of post-analysis software for immune sequencing data. Background on the study: The disease courses covered relapsing-remitting, secondary progressive and progressive-relapsing multiple sclerosis. General study points: Patients carried five TRBV segments more frequently than controls did, and TRBV5-6, TRBV5-1 and TRBV20-1 were among them. Normalized Chao1 diversity in multiple sclerosis patients fell significantly below that of controls. Strong co-clustering by F measure linked samples that shared a preparation batch.

Included in the TCR beta cDNA libraries were unique molecular identifiers. TCRdb redid the calling of the PCR reads with MiXCR, one entry per CDR3 protein. Seen here are fewer than 850,000 distinct CDR3 sequences, 30% observed once, and the top ten hold approximately 0.55%. CDR1 SGHDT and CDR2 YYEEEE come from the germline V gene. The CDR3 length is 15 residues. V lost 4 bases to trimming and J lost 1 base, with 14 bases between them. This clonotype was sampled from a girl under 18 with multiple sclerosis. The sequenced sample consisted of blood. The rearrangement uses TRBV5-6 and TRBJ2-5, with D perhaps given as TRBD1 or TRBD2 (5 bases each). CDR3 sequence (DNA): TGTGCCAGCAGCCTGACTCCCGGGACCCAAGAGACCCAGTACTTC. Amino acid sequence: CASSLTPGTQETQYF.